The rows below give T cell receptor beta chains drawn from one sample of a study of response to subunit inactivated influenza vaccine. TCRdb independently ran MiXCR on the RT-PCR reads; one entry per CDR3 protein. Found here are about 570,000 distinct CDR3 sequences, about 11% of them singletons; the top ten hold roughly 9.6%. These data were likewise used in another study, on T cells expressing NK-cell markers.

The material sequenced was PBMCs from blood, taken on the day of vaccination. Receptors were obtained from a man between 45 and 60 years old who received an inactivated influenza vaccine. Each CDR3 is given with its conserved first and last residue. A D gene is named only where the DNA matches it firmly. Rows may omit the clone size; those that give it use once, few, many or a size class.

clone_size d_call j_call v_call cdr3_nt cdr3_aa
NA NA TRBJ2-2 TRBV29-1 TGCAGCGTAGCGGACTCCTCCAACACCGGGGAGCTGTTTTTT CSVADSSNTGELFF
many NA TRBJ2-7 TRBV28 TGTGCCAGCAGTTTGGCCCGGGACGGGACCTACGAGCAGTACTTC CASSLARDGTYEQYF
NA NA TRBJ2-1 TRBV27 TGTGCCAGCAGTCCCCCCTCCGGGGCAGGCTCCTACAATGAGCAGTTCTTC CASSPPSGAGSYNEQFF
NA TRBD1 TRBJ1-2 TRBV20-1 TGCAGTGCTAGCTTCAGGGGGTCCTATGGCTACACCTTC CSASFRGSYGYTF
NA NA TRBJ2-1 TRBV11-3 TGTGCCAGCAGCTTAAAGACAGGCCTTTACAATGAGCGGTTCTTC CASSLKTGLYNERFF
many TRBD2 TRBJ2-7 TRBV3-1 TGTGCCAGCAGCCACTTTAGCGGGGACGTTTACGAGCAGTACTTC CASSHFSGDVYEQYF
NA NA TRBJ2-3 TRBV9 TGTGCCAGCAGCACCCAGGACTGGACCACAGATACGCAGTATTTT CASSTQDWTTDTQYF
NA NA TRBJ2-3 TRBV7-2 TGTGCCAGCAGCTTATGGGCTACTGACACAGATACGCAGTATTTT CASSLWATDTDTQYF
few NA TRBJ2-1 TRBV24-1 TGTGCCACCAGTGGTATTTATGAGCAGTTCTTC CATSGIYEQFF
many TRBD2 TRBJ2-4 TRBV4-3 TGCGCCAGCAGCCAAGACTTAAGCGGGAGCTGGAACATTCAGTACTTC CASSQDLSGSWNIQYF
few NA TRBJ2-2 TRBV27 TGTGCCAGCAGAGTGGAAGGCGGAAACACCGGGGAGCTGTTTTTT CASRVEGGNTGELFF
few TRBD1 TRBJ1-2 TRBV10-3 TGTGCCATCAGTGAGATGACAGGGGGCGCCAATGGCTACACCTTC CAISEMTGGANGYTF
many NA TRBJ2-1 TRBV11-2 TGTGCCAGCAGCTTATTTGTCTCCTACAATGAGCAGTTCTTC CASSLFVSYNEQFF
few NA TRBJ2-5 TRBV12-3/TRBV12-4 TGTGCCAGCAGGCCCCTCTCGGGTTGGACCCAGTACTTC CASRPLSGWTQYF
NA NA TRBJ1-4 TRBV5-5 TGTGCCAGCAGCTTGGCTAGAACTAATGAAAAACTGTTTTTT CASSLARTNEKLFF
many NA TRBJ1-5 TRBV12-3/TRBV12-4 TGTGCCAGCAGCCAGGAGGGTTCGCTTCAGCCCCAGCATTTT CASSQEGSLQPQHF
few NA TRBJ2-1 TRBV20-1 TGCAGTGCTAGATCAGGGGACTACAATGAGCAGTTCTTC CSARSGDYNEQFF
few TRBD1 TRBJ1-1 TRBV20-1 TGCAGTGCTAGACCGGGACAGTCTGAAGCTTTCTTT CSARPGQSEAFF
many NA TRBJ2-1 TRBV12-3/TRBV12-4 TGTGCCAGCACCATGGGCCGGTACAATGAGCAGTTCTTC CASTMGRYNEQFF
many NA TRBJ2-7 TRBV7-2 TGTGCCAGCAGCTTAGGAACAGCCGCCTACGAGCAGTACTTC CASSLGTAAYEQYF
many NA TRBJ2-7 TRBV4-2 TGTGCCAGCAGCCAAGATCTCAGCGGGCTCTACGAGCAGTACTTC CASSQDLSGLYEQYF
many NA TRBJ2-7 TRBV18 TGTGCCAGCTCGCCAGGCAGCGGACAGTCCTACGAGCAGTACTTC CASSPGSGQSYEQYF
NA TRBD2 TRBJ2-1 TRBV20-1 TGCAGTGCAAGAGCCCTAGCGGGAGCTCGGAATGAGCAGTTCTTC CSARALAGARNEQFF
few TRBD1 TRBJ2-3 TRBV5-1 TGCGCCAGCAGCTTGGGGGCACAGGGGATGATAGATACGCAGTATTTT CASSLGAQGMIDTQYF
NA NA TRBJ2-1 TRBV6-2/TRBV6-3 TGTGCCAGCAGTTACATGTCAGAGTTAAGCAATGAGCAGTTCTTC CASSYMSELSNEQFF
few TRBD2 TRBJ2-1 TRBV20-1 TGCAGTGCTAGGGGACTAGCGGGGGGGCGAAATGAGCAGTTCTTC CSARGLAGGRNEQFF
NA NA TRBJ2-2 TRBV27 TGTGCCAGCAAGTCCTGGGACAAGAACACCGGGGAGCTGTTTTTT CASKSWDKNTGELFF
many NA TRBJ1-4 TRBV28 TGTGCCAGCACTCAGACTCGGGAAAAACTGTTTTTT CASTQTREKLFF
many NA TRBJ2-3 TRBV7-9 TGTGCCAGCAGGATTGACTCCCCATGGATGCATTTT CASRIDSPWMHF
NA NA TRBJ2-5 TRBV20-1 TGCAGTGCTAGAGACGCCGGGTTGGGGCAAGAGACCCAGTACTTC CSARDAGLGQETQYF
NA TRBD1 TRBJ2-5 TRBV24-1 TGTGCCACCAGTGAAGGTTACCGGGACAGGAAGTTCCAACAAGAGACCCAGTACTTC CATSEGYRDRKFQQETQYF
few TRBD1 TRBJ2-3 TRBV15 TGTGCCACCAGCAGGAGACAGGGAAGCACAGATACGCAGTATTTT CATSRRQGSTDTQYF
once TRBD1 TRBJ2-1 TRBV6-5 TGTGCCAGCAGTTTGAGGACAGGTAACTTTCGCGATGAGCAGTTCTTC CASSLRTGNFRDEQFF
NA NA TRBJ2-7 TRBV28 TGTGCCAGCAGACAATGGTACGAGCAGTACTTC CASRQWYEQYF
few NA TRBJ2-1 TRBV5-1 TGCGCCAGCAGCACCTCTAGCTTCAATGAGCAGTTCTTC CASSTSSFNEQFF
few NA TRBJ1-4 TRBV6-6 TGTGCCAGCAGCCACCGAGACAGGCCACTGTTTTTT CASSHRDRPLFF
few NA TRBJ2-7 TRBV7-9 TGTGCCAGCAGCTTAGTACAGTTACCCTACGAGCAGTACTTC CASSLVQLPYEQYF
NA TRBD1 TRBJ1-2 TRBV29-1 TGCAGCGTTATAAGCGAAGGGGGGTACGACAGGGGGCTCAACTATGGCTACACCTTC CSVISEGGYDRGLNYGYTF
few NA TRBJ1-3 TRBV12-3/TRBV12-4 TGTGCCAGCAGCCGGCTCTTACTCTCTGGAAACACCATATATTTT CASSRLLLSGNTIYF
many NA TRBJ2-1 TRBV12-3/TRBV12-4 TGTGCCAGCAGACCGGGACGGAAGAACAATGAGCAGTTCTTC CASRPGRKNNEQFF
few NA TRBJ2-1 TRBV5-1 TGCGCCAGCAGCAACGACAGAAACTACAATGAGCAGTTCTTC CASSNDRNYNEQFF
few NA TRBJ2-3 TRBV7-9 TGTGCCAGCAGTCATTGGAAAGATACGCAGTATTTT CASSHWKDTQYF
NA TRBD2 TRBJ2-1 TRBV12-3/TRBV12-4 TGTGCCAGCAGTAGTTTTGACTCTAGCGGGGGGGCCGTAGATGAGCAGTTCTTC CASSSFDSSGGAVDEQFF
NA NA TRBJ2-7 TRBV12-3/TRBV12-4 TGTGCCAGCACATCCCGGGACACCACACACGAGCAGTACTTC CASTSRDTTHEQYF
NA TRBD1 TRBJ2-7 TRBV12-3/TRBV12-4 TGTGCCAGCAGTCACGAGGGACAGTACGAGCAGTACTTC CASSHEGQYEQYF
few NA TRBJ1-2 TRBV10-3 TGTGCCATCAGTGTAAGAGCCACTAACTATGGCTACACCTTC CAISVRATNYGYTF
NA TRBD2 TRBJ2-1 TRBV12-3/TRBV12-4 TGTGCCAGCAGGGTCGGACTAGCGGGAGGGGATGAGCAGTTCTTC CASRVGLAGGDEQFF
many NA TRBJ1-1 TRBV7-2 TGTGCCAGCAGCTCAGGGATAATGAACACTGAAGCTTTCTTT CASSSGIMNTEAFF
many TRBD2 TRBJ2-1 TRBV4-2 TGTGCCAGCAGCCATCTTAGCGGGAGTAGGAATGAGCAGTTCTTC CASSHLSGSRNEQFF
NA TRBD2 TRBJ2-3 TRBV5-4 TGTGCCAGCAGCTTGGCCAGCGGGAGCTTCGATACGCAGTATTTT CASSLASGSFDTQYF
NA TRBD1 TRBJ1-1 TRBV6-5 TGTGCCAGCAGTTACACAGGGGGAGACACTGAAGCTTTCTTT CASSYTGGDTEAFF
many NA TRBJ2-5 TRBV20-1 TGCAGTGGGCTACTGGACAGGGGATTGAGCGGGAGTAGAGAGACCCAGTACTTC CSGLLDRGLSGSRETQYF
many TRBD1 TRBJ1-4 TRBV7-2 TGTGCCAGCAGCTTAGCAGACAGGGGAGTCGAAAAACTGTTTTTT CASSLADRGVEKLFF